This T cell receptor beta chain was identified in a study of T cell responses to AZD1222 COVID-19 vaccine. Study conclusions and caveats: Mostly white British, mostly female donors; authors suggested clonal diversity may be underestimated. Mapped onto spike, vaccine-associated CD4 TCRs spanned it and were dominant at 160-218 and 743-854.

The assay was immunoSEQ multiplex PCR, and TCRdb's table has in-frame clones only and misses some. Here the sample spans 130,000 to 150,000 clones, roughly 87% being singletons. Concerning this clone itself: Its antigen is unidentified.

The length of the CDR3 is 16 residues. Germline lookup yields CDR1 SGHRS and CDR2 YFSETQ. The V gene lost 5 bases and the J gene lost 5 bases, with 17 bases spanning the gap. Some second doses came at about 4 weeks and others at about 12 weeks; these were pooled. Specimen: peripheral blood, collected 28 days after the second AZD1222 dose. The rearrangement uses TRBV5-1 and TRBJ1-6; perhaps TRBD1 as D (6 bases). This clonotype originated in an adult who received the AZD1222 COVID-19 vaccine. The CDR3, as DNA: TGCGCCAGCAGGTCTGAGTCCGGGACACATAATTCACCCCTCCACTTT. Translated, it gives CASRSESGTHNSPLHF.